This T cell receptor beta chain was found in a study of Ad26.COV2.S vaccination and SARS-CoV-2 variants. Study-wide results and caveats: The TCR breadth and depth analyses may have produced an underestimate of total T cell responses.

Sequencing was performed with immunoSEQ multiplex PCR; in TCRdb, only in-frame clones are kept and a portion is missing. The sample contains about 440,000 clones, around 85% of which appear only once. Worth noting for this clone: Its antigen is as yet unknown.

The treatment denotes: roughly 20 received Ad26.COV2.S at low or high dose, single or two shots; five or six received placebo; per-sample allocation not given. All samples were drawn on day 63, counting from the first vaccine or placebo injection. Boston provided a donor who was an adult aged 18-55 years. Vaccination employed an Ad26 vector expressing the Wuhan-strain SARS-CoV-2 spike. The sequences come from peripheral blood, collected in a trial of Ad26.COV2.S vaccine versus placebo. This clonotype was obtained from a person between 18 and 59 years old who received the Ad26.COV2.S COVID-19 vaccine or a placebo.

CDR3 DNA sequence: TGCGCCAGCAGCCAAGAGACCACCGGGGAGCTGTTTTTT. Amino acid sequence: CASSQETTGELFF. This chain joins TRBV4-3 and TRBJ2-2; no reliable D call. The germline CDR1 and CDR2 sequences are LGHNA and YSLEER. The CDR3 totals 13 residues. V lost 0 bases and J lost 4, with 3 bases in between.